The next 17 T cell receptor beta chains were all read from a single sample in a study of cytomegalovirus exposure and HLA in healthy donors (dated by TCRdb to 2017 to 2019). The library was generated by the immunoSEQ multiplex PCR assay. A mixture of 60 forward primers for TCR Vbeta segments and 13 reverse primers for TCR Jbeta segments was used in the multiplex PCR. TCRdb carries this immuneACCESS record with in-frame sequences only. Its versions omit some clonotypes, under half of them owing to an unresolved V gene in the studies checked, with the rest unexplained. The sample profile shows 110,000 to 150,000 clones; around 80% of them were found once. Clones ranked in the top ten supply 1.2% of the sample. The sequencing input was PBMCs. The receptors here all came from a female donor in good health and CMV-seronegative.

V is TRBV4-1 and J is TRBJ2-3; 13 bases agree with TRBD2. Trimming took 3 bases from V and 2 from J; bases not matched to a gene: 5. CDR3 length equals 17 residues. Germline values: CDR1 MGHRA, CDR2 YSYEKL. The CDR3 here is CASSQRGLAGNTDTQYF. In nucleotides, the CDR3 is TGCGCCAGCAGCCAGAGGGGACTAGCGGGGAACACAGATACGCAGTATTTT.

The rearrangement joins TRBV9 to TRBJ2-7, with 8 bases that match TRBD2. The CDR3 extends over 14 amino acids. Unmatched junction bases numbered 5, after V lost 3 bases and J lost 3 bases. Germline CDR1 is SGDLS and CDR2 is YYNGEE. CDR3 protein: CASSGGGSLYEQYF. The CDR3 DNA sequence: TGTGCCAGCAGCGGCGGGGGGAGCCTCTACGAGCAGTACTTC.

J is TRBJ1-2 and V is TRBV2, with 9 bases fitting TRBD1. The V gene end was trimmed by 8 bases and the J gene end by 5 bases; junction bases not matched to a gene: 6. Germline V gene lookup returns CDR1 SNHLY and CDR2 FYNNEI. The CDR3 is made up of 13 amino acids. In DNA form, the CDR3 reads TGTGCCAGCGGCACGGACAGGGGTTATGGCTACACCTTC. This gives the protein CASGTDRGYGYTF.

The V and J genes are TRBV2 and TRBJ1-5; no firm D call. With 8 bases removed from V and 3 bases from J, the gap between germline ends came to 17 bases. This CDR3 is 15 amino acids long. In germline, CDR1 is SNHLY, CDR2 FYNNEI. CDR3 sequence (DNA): TGTGCCAGCGCGGAAGAGATTGGCCCCAATCAGCCCCAGCATTTT. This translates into CASAEEIGPNQPQHF.

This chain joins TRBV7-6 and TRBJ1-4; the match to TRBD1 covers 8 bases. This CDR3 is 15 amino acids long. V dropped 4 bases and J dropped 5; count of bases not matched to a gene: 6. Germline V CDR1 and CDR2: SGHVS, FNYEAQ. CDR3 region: CASSWGGTGNEKLFF. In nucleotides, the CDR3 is TGTGCCAGCAGCTGGGGGGGGACAGGCAATGAAAAACTGTTTTTT.

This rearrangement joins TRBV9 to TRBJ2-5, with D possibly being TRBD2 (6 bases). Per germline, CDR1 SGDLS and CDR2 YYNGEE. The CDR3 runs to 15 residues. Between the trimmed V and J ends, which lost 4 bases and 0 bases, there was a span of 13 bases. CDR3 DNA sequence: TGTGCCAGCAGCCAGTTGGGGGGATACCAAGAGACCCAGTACTTC. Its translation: CASSQLGGYQETQYF.

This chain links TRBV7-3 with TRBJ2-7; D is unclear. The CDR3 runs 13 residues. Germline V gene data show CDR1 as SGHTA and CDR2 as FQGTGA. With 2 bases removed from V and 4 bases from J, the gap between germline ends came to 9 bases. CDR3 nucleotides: TGTGCCAGCAGCTTAGGGCCCCCTTACGAGCAGTACTTC. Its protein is CASSLGPPYEQYF.

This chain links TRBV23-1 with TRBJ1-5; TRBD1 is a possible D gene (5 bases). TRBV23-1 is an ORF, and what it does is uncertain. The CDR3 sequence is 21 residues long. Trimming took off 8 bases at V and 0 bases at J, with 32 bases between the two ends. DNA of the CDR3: TGCGCCAGCCCTCTTGGGCCAGGGTTTTTTTCGGAGTCGCATAGCAATCAGCCCCAGCATTTT. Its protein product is CASPLGPGFFSESHSNQPQHF.

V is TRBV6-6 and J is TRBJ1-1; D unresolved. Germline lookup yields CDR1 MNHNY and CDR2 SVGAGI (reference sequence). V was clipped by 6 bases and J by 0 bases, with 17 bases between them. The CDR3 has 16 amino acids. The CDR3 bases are TGTGCCAGCAGCCCCGAGGCAGTCTTAATGAACACTGAAGCTTTCTTT. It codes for CASSPEAVLMNTEAFF.

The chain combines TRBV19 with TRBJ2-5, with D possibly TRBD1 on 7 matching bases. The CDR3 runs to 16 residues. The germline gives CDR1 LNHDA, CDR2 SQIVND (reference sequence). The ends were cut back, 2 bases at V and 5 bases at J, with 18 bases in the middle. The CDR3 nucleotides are TGTGCCAGTAGTATAAGGGGGGCAGGGGGAAAGGAGACCCAGTACTTC. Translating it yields CASSIRGAGGKETQYF.

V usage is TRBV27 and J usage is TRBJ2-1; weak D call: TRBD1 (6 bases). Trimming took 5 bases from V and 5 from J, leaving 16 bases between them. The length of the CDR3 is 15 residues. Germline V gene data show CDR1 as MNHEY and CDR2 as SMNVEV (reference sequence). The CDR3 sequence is CASSPFVQGHNEQFF. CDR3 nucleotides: TGTGCCAGCAGTCCTTTCGTTCAGGGGCACAATGAGCAGTTCTTC.

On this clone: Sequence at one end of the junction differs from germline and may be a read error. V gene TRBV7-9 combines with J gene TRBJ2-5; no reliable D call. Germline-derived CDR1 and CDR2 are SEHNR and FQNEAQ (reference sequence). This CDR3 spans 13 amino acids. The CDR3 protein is CASSLDWRETQYF. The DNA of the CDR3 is TGTGCCAGCAGTTTAGATTGGAGAGAGACCCAGTACTTC.

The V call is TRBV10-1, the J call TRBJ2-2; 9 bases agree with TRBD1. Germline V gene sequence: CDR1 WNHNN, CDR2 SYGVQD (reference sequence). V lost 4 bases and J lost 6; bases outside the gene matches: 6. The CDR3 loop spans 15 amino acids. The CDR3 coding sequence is TGCGCCAGCAGTGTAGGGACAGGGAGATCCGGGGAGCTGTTTTTT. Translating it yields CASSVGTGRSGELFF.

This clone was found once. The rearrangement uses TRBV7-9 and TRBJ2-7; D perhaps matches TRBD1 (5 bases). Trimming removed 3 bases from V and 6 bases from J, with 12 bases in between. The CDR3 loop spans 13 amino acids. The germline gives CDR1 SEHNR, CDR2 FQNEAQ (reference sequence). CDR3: CASSLTDSPEQYF. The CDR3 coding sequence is TGTGCCAGCAGCTTGACCGACAGCCCCGAGCAGTACTTC.

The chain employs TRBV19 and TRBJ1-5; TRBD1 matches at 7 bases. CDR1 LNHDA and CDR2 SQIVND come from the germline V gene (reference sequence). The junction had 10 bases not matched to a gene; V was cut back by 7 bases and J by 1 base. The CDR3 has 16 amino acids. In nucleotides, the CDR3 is TGTGCCAGTACCAGGGGGTCTTGGGGGAGCAATCAGCCCCAGCATTTT. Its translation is CASTRGSWGSNQPQHF.

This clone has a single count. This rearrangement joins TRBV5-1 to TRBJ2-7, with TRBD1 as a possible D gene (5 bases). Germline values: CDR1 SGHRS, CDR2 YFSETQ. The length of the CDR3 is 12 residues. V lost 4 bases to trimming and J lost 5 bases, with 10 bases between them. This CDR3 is CASSIWGNEQYF. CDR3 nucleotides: TGCGCCAGCAGCATCTGGGGCAACGAGCAGTACTTC.

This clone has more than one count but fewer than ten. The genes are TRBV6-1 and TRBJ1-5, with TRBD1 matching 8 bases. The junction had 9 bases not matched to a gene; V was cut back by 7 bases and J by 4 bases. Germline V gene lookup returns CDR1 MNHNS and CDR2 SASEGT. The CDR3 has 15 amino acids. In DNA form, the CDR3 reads TGTGCCAGCACCAGATGGGGACAGGAGAATCAGCCCCAGCATTTT. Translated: CASTRWGQENQPQHF.